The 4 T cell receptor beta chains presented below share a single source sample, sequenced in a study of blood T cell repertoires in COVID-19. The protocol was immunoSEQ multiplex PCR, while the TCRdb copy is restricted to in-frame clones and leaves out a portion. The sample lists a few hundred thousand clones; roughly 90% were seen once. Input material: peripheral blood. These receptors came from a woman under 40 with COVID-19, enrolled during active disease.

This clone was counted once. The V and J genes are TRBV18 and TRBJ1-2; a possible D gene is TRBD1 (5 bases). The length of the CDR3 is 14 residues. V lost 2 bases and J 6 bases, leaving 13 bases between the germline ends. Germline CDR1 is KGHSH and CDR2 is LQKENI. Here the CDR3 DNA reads TGTGCCAGCTCACCAGATAGTCAGGGTGATGGCTACACCTTC. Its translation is CASSPDSQGDGYTF.

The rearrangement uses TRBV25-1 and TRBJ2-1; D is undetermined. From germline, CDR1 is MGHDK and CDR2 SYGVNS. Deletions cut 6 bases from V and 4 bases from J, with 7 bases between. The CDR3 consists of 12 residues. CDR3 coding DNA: TGTGCCAGCAGGGAGTCTTACAATGAGCAGTTCTTC. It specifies CASRESYNEQFF.

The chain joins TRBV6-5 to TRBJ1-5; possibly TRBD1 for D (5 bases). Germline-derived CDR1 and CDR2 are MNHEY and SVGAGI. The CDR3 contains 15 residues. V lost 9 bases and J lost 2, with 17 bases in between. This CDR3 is CASLLGGRGNQPQHF. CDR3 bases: TGTGCCAGTCTTCTCGGGGGAAGGGGCAATCAGCCCCAGCATTTT.

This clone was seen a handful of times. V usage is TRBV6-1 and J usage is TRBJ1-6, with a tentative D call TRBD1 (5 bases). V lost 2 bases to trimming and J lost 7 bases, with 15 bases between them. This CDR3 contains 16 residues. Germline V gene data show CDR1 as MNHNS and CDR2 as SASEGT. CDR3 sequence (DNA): TGTGCCAGCAGTGAACGGGGGGGAATGGGGAATTCACCCCTCCACTTT. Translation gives CASSERGGMGNSPLHF.